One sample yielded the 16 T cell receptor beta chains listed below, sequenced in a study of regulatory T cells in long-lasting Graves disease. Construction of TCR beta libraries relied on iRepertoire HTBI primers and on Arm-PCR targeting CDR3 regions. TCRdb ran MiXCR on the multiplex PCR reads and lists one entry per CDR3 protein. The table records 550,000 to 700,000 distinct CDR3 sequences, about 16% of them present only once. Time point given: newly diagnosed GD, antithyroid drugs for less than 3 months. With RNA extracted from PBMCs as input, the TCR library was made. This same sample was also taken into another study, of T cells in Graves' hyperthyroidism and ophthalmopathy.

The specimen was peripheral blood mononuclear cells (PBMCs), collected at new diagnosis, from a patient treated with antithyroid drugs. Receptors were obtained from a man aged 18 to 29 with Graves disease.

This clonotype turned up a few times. CDR3 DNA: TGCAGTGCTCGGACGGGGCCGAACACCGGGGAGCTGTTTTTT. The encoded protein is CSARTGPNTGELFF. The chain couples TRBV20-1 to TRBJ2-2, with D perhaps matching TRBD1 or TRBD2 (5 bases each). The germline V gene encodes CDR1 DFQATT and CDR2 SNEGSKA (reference sequence). CDR3 size: 14 residues. Trimming removed 5 bases from V and 0 bases from J, with 10 bases in between.

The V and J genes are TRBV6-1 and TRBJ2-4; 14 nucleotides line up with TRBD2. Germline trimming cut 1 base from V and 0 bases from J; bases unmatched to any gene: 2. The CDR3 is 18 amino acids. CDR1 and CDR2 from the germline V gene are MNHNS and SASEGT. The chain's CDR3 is CASSEGLAGGLAKNIQYF. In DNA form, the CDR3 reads TGTGCCAGCAGTGAAGGACTAGCGGGAGGGCTAGCCAAAAACATTCAGTACTTC.

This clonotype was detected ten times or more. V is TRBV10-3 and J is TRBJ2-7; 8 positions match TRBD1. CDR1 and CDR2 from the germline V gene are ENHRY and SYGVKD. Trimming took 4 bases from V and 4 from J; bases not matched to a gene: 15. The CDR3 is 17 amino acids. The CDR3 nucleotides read TGTGCCATCAGTGCTTCAGGCAGGGGGCTTATCGGGTACGAGCAGTACTTC. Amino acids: CAISASGRGLIGYEQYF.

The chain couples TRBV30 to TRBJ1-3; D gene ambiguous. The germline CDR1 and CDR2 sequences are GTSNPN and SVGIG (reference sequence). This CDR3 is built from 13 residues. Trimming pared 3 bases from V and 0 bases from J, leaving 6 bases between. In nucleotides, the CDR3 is TGTGCCTGGAGGGGCAGCTCTGGAAACACCATATATTTT. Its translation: CAWRGSSGNTIYF.

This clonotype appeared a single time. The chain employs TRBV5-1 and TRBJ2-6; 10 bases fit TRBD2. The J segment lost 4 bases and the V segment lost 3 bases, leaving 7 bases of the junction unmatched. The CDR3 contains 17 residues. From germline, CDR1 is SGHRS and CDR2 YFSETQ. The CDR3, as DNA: TGCGCCAGCAGCTCGACTAGCGGGTCCCGCGGGGCCAACGTCCTGACTTTC. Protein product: CASSSTSGSRGANVLTF.

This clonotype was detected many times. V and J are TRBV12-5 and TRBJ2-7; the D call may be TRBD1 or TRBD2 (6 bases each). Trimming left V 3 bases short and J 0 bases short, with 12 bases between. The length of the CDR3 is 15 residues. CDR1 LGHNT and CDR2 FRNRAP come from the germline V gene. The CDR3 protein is CASGFPGANSYEQYF. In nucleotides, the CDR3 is TGTGCTAGTGGTTTCCCGGGGGCAAACTCCTACGAGCAGTACTTC.

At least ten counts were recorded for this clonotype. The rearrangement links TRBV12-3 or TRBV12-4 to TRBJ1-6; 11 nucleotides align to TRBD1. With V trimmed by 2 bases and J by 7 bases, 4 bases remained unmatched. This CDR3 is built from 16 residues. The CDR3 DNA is TGTGCCAGCAGTTTATACGGGGACAGGGGGAATTCACCCCTCCACTTT. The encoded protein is CASSLYGDRGNSPLHF.

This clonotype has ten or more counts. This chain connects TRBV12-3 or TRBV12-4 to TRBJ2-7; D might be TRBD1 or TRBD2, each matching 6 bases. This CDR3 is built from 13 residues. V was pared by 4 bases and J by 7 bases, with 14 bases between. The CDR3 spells CASSYPGAQEQYF. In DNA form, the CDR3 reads TGTGCCAGCAGTTACCCGGGGGCTCAGGAGCAGTACTTC.

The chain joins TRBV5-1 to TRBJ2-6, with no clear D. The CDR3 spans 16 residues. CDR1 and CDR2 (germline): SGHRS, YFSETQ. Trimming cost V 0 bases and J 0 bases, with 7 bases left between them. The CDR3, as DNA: TGCGCCAGCAGCTTGGCAGGCCGCTCTGGGGCCAACGTCCTGACTTTC. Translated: CASSLAGRSGANVLTF.

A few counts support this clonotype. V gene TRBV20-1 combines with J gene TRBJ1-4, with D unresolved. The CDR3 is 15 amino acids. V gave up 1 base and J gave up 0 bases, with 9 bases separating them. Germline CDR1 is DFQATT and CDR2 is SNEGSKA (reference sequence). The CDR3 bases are TGCAGTGCTAGAGGAAGGGAGGCAACTAATGAAAAACTGTTTTTT. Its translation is CSARGREATNEKLFF.

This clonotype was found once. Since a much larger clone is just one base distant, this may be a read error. CDR3 in DNA: TGTGCCAGCAGCTTCTCTGCAGGCAACGAGCAGTTCTTC. Translating gives CASSFSAGNEQFF. This sequence joins TRBV11-3 and TRBJ2-1; D not resolved. Trimming stripped 3 bases from V and 10 bases from J, with 13 bases between. The CDR3 runs to 13 residues. The germline CDR1 and CDR2 sequences are SGHNT and YENEEA.

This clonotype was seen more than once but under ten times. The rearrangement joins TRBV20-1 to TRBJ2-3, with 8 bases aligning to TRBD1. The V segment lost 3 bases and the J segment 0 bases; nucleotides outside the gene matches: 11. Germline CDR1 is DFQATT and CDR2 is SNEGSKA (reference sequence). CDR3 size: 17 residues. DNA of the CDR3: TGCAGTGCTAGTAACCCCTTGGACAGGGAAAGCACAGATACGCAGTATTTT. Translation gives CSASNPLDRESTDTQYF.

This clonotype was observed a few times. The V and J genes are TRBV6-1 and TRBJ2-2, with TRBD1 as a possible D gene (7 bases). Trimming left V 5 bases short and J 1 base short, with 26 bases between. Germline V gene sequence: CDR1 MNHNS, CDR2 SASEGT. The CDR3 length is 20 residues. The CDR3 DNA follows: TGTGCCAGCAGTATACCCACAGGGGTGGGGAGGAGGCGGAACACCGGGGAGCTGTTTTTT. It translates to CASSIPTGVGRRRNTGELFF.

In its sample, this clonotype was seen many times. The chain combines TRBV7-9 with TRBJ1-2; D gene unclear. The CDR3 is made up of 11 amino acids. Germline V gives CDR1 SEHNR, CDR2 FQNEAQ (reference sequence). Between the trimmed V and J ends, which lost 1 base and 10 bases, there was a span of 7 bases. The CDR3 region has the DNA TGTGCCAGCAGCTTAGATTGGGACTACACCTTC. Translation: CASSLDWDYTF.

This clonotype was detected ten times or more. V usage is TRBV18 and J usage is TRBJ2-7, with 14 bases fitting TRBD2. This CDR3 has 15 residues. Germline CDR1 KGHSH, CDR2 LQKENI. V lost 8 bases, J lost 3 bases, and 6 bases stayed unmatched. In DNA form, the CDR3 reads TGTGCCAGCAGCCCAGGGACTAGCGGGAGCTACGAGCAGTACTTC. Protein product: CASSPGTSGSYEQYF.

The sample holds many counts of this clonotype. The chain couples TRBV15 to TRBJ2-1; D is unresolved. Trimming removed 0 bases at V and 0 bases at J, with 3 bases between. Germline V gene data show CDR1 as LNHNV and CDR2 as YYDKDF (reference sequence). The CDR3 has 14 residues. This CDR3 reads CATSRDRSYNEQFF. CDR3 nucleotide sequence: TGTGCCACCAGCAGAGATCGCTCCTACAATGAGCAGTTCTTC.